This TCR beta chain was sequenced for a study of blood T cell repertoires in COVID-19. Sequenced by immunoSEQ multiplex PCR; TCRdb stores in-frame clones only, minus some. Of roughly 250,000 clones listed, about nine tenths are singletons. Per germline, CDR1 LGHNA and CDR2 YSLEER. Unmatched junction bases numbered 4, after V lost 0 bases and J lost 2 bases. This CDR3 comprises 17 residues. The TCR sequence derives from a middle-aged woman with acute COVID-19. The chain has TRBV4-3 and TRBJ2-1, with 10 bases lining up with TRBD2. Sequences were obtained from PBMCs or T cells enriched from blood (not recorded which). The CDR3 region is CASSQELAGVAYNEQFF. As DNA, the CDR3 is TGCGCCAGCAGCCAAGAGCTAGCGGGAGTTGCCTACAATGAGCAGTTCTTC.